Below, one T cell receptor beta chain is given with its context. What this receptor recognizes is not known. One base away there is no much larger clone; base qualities are not given. Sample time point, as interpreted from the label and publication: about 28 days (+/-7) after the second vaccine dose. The sample's treatment or condition label, decoded: meningococcal conjugate vaccine given as trial control. Vaccinee samples were obtained from the UK trials COV001 and COV002, which included a single-blind randomized controlled phase 2/3 trial of AZD1222 (ChAdOx1 nCoV-19) in healthy adults. For TCRbeta chain sequencing, PBMC samples were collected from trial participants at day 0 and at day 28 after the second dose. The CDR3 regions of human TCRbeta chains were subjected to immunosequencing. The paper's data handling went like this. Repertoire TCRs were matched against a reference library of SARS-CoV-2-specific TCRs generated with the MIRA antigen-specificity platform. Breadth was defined as the fraction of unique TCRs that were SARS-CoV-2-associated, and depth was defined as the fraction of total T cells that were SARS-CoV-2-associated. Using the MIRA data, each spike-specific TCR was assigned both to the spike region to which the TCR was reactive and to a CD4 or CD8 class. Log10-transformed breadth and depth values were compared by one-way ANOVA with Sidak's multiple comparisons tests. TCRdb took this table from immuneACCESS and kept in-frame rearrangements with V and J called. Such tables lack part of the clones; where checked against another copy, unresolved V genes explain under half of the gap, and the rest is unexplained. V and J calls and clone size come straight from that table; D and trimming were deduced from the DNA. This sample gives about 180,000 clones in total; approximately 90% of them show up just once. The leading ten clones occupy 3.5% to 5.5% of the sample.

The germline V gene encodes CDR1 SGHRS and CDR2 YFSETQ. V is cut by 4 bases and J by 6 bases, and the space between the germline ends is 17 bases. The CDR3 runs 15 amino acids, cysteine and phenylalanine included. The DNA shown is the 45-base CDR3, in frame from base 1. The sample is drawn from a study of T cell responses to AZD1222 COVID-19 vaccine (dated by TCRdb to 2020 to 2023). Study-wide context: TCR sequencing was performed for 230 to 250 trial participants, of whom 207 were given two doses of AZD1222 and around 26 were given two doses of MenACWY control vaccine. Trial participants were enrolled by age into subgroups of 18-55, 56-69 and 70-plus years, and around 150, 28 and 57 TCR-sequenced participants, respectively, were included in these subgroups. Overall study results and their limits: Reportedly, close to half of the unique spike-specific TCRs recognized epitopes lying outside the regions that are mutated in the B.1.351 and B.1.1.7 variants. The 56-69-year group was small, and its depth increase did not reach significance, likely because of low power. After two AZD1222 doses, spike-specific TCR breadth and depth were significantly higher than at day 0 and than in MenACWY recipients. Most participants were white British and females outnumbered males, and the authors suggested that clonal diversity may have been underestimated. Because no samples from the day 14 peak response were available, repertoires could be characterized only after the peak T cell response. The vaccine-associated CD4 TCRs covered the entire spike protein, and the dominant responses fell in regions 160-218 and 743-854. Only five to seven AZD1222 recipients were SARS-CoV-2 seropositive at baseline, limiting conclusions about previously exposed vaccinees.

Recombination linked TRBV5-1 to TRBJ1-3; no D segment can be confidently identified. This material consisted of peripheral blood, taken 28 days after the second dose of the MenACWY control vaccine. The source of this sequence is an adult who received the MenACWY meningococcal vaccine as a control. The CDR3 amino acid sequence is: CASSPRPGVTNTIYF. The DNA reads TGCGCCAGCAGCCCCCGTCCCGGGGTTACAAACACCATATATTTT.